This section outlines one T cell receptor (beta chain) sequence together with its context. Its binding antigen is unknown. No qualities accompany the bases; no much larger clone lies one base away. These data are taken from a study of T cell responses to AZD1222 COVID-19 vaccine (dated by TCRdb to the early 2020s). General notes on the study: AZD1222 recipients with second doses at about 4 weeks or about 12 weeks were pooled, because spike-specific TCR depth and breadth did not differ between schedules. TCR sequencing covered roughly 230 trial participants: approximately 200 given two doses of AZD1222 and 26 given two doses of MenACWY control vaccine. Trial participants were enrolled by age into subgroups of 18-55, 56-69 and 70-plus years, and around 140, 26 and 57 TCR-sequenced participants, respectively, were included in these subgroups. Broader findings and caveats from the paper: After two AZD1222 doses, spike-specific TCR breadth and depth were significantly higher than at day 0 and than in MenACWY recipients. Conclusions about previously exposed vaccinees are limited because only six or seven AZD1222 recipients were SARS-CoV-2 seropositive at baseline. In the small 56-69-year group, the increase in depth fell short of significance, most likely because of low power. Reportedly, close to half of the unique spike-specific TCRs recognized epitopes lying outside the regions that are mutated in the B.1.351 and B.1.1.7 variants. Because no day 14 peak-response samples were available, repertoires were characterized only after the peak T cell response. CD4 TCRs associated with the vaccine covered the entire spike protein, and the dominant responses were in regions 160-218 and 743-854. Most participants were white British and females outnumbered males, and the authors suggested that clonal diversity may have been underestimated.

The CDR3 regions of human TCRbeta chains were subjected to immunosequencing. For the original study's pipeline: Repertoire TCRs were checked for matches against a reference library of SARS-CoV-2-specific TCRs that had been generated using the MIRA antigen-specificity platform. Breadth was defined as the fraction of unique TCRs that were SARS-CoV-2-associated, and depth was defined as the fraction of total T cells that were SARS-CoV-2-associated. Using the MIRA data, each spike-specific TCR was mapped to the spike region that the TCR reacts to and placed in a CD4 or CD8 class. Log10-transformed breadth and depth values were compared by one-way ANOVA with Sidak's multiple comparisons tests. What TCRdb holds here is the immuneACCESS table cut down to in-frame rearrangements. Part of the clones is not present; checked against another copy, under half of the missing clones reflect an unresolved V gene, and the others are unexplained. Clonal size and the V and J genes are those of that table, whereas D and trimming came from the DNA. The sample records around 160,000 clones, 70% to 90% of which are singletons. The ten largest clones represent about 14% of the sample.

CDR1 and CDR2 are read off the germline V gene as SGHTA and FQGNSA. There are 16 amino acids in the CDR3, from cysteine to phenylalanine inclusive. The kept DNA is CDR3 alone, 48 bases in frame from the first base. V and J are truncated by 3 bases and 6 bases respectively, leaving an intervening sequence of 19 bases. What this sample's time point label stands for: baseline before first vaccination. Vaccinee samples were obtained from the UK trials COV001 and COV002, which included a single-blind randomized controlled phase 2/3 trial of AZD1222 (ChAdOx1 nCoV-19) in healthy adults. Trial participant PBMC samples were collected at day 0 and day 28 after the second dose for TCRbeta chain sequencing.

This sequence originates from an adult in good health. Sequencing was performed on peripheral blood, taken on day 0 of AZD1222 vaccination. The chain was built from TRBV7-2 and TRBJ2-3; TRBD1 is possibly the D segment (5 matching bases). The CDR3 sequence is CASSFHAMGLGDTQYF. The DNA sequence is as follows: TGTGCCAGCAGCTTCCATGCGATGGGGCTAGGGGATACGCAGTATTTT.